The next 17 T cell receptor beta chains were all read from a single sample in a study of cytomegalovirus exposure and HLA in healthy donors (dated 2017 in TCRdb). Receptor amplification or capture employed the immunoSEQ multiplex PCR assay. For the multiplex PCR, a mixture combining 60 forward primers for TCR Vbeta segments and 13 reverse primers for TCR Jbeta segments was used. TCRdb took over this immuneACCESS table, retaining in-frame rearrangements with V and J assigned. Such tables are incomplete; in checked studies, under half of the missing clones stem from an unresolved V gene, and the remainder is unexplained. Present in this sample are around 63,000 clones, about three quarters of which were seen just once. The ten largest clones add up to 9% to 10% of the sample. The material sequenced was PBMCs. The receptors derive from a man aged 35 to 55 in good health and CMV-seronegative.

The chain uses TRBV7-2 and TRBJ1-5; 7 bases line up with TRBD1. Germline CDR1 is SGHTA and CDR2 is FQGNSA. V lost 2 bases and J lost 4; bases outside the gene matches: 2. This CDR3 contains 14 residues. The CDR3 sequence: CASSLRQGNQPQHF. The CDR3 DNA is TGTGCCAGCAGCTTACGACAGGGAAATCAGCCCCAGCATTTT. Using reference TRBV7-2 and TRBJ1-5 for the parts outside the CDR3, the full variable domain is GAGVSQSPSNKVTEKGKDVELRCDPISGHTALYWYRQSLGQGLEFLIYFQGNSAPDKSGLPSDRFSAERTGGSVSTLTIQRTQQEDSAVYLCASSLRQGNQPQHFGDGTRLSIL.

The rearrangement links TRBV11-3 to TRBJ2-1, with unresolved D. Germline V CDR1 and CDR2: SGHNT, YENEEA. The CDR3 contains 16 residues. V lost 0 bases and J 2 bases, leaving 11 bases between the germline ends. The CDR3 loop reads CASSLEAAGTYNEQFF. CDR3 sequence (DNA): TGTGCCAGCAGCTTAGAGGCCGCAGGAACCTACAATGAGCAGTTCTTC.

This chain connects TRBV29-1 to TRBJ2-5; 9 nucleotides match TRBD1. V lost 7 bases and J lost 7; bases outside the gene matches: 7. This CDR3 comprises 12 residues. Germline assignment: CDR1 SQVTM and CDR2 ANQGSEA. The CDR3 nucleotides are TGCAGCGGGGGACAGGGTGAGGGGACCCAGTACTTC. Translating gives CSGGQGEGTQYF.

This sequence joins TRBV28 and TRBJ2-1; TRBD1 matches at 8 bases. This CDR3 comprises 14 residues. Germline values: CDR1 MDHEN, CDR2 SYDVKM. The ends lost 3 bases at V and 7 bases at J; junction bases unmatched: 5. The CDR3: CASSFGQGGNEQFF. The CDR3 DNA is TGTGCCAGCAGTTTCGGACAGGGTGGGAATGAGCAGTTCTTC.

About this clone: The junction shows a germline mismatch at one end, possibly a read error. The gene calls are TRBV28 and TRBJ1-1; 7 positions agree with TRBD1. The CDR3 is 13 residues long. Per germline, CDR1 MDHEN and CDR2 SYDVKM. CDR3 bases: TGTGCCAACAGTCAGGGGGAAAACACTGAGGCTTTCTTT. Translating gives CANSQGENTEAFF.

This clone was picked up a small number of times. The CDR3 sequence: CASSLGLAGGYEQYF. The CDR3 coding sequence is TGTGCCAGCAGCTTGGGACTAGCGGGAGGCTACGAGCAGTACTTC. The chain couples TRBV11-3 to TRBJ2-7, with 15 nucleotides matching TRBD2. The V and J ends lost 3 bases and 3 bases, in that order; junction bases with no gene match: 0. In germline, CDR1 is SGHNT, CDR2 YENEEA. This CDR3 has 15 amino acids.

This rearrangement joins TRBV7-9 to TRBJ1-2; a weak D match, TRBD1 (6 bases). V lost 3 bases to trimming and J lost 4 bases, with 12 bases between them. Germline V gives CDR1 SEHNR, CDR2 FQNEAQ (reference sequence). The CDR3 loop spans 14 amino acids. CDR3 DNA: TGTGCCAGCAGCTTTCGGGACACCGCCTATGGCTACACCTTC. Translation: CASSFRDTAYGYTF.

The V gene is TRBV5-1, the J gene TRBJ2-7, with TRBD1 matching 7 bases. This CDR3 has 15 amino acids. The V segment lost 5 bases and the J segment 1 base; nucleotides outside the gene matches: 9. Germline V lookup: CDR1 SGHRS, CDR2 YFSETQ. CDR3 amino acids: CASSRTGQNSYEQYF. For the CDR3, the DNA is TGCGCCAGCAGTCGGACGGGACAGAATTCCTACGAGCAGTACTTC.

The V gene is TRBV7-6, the J gene TRBJ1-3; tentatively, D is TRBD1 (5 bases). V was clipped by 5 bases and J by 0 bases, with 11 bases between them. This CDR3 has 15 residues. Germline V CDR1 and CDR2: SGHVS, FNYEAQ. CDR3: CASSQRQSSGNTIYF. The DNA of the CDR3 is TGTGCCAGCAGCCAACGACAGAGCTCTGGAAACACCATATATTTT.

This chain connects TRBV7-6 to TRBJ2-7, with 10 nucleotides matching TRBD1. Unmatched junction bases numbered 3, after V lost 5 bases and J lost 2 bases. The CDR3 contains 14 residues. Germline CDR1 is SGHVS and CDR2 is FNYEAQ. The CDR3: CASSPGQGAYEQYF. In DNA, the CDR3 is TGTGCCAGCAGCCCAGGACAGGGGGCCTACGAGCAGTACTTC.

The CDR3 reads CATREGASYEQYF. The CDR3, as DNA: TGTGCCACCAGGGAGGGTGCCTCCTACGAGCAGTACTTC. The chain employs TRBV5-4 and TRBJ2-7; 7 nucleotides line up with TRBD2. The CDR3 contains 13 residues. CDR1 and CDR2 from the germline V gene are SGHNT and YYREEE (reference sequence). After removal of 9 bases from V and 0 bases from J, the junction contained 6 bases not matched to a gene.

V is TRBV11-2 and J is TRBJ2-3; possible D gene TRBD2, 7 bases. Germline V gene lookup returns CDR1 SGHAT and CDR2 FQNNGV. Trimming took off 6 bases at V and 6 bases at J, with 22 bases between the two ends. The CDR3 is 16 residues long. CDR3 sequence (DNA): TGTGCCAGCAGTCAAGGGGGGGGGAGACCCGTTGATACGCAGTATTTT. Protein: CASSQGGGRPVDTQYF.

The chain carries TRBV25-1 and TRBJ2-5, with 8 bases lining up with TRBD2. After removal of 2 bases from V and 4 bases from J, the junction contained 3 bases not matched to a gene. This CDR3 is 14 amino acids long. The germline V gene encodes CDR1 MGHDK and CDR2 SYGVNS. The CDR3, as DNA: TGTGCCAGCAGTGAACCTCTAGCGGGAGAGACCCAGTACTTC. Translated, it gives CASSEPLAGETQYF.

The chain uses TRBV27 and TRBJ1-4; unclear D gene. The V gene lost 4 bases and the J gene lost 2 bases, with 5 bases spanning the gap. Germline V gene sequence: CDR1 MNHEY, CDR2 SMNVEV (reference sequence). This CDR3 comprises 13 residues. The CDR3 DNA reads as TGTGCCAGCAGTTGGCGGACTAATGAAAAACTGTTTTTT. Protein: CASSWRTNEKLFF. Using reference TRBV27 and TRBJ1-4 for the parts outside the CDR3, the full variable domain is EAQVTQNPRYLITVTGKKLTVTCSQNMNHEYMSWYRQDPGLGLRQIYYSMNVEVTDKGDVPEGYKVSRKEKRNFPLILESPSPNQTSLYFCASSWRTNEKLFFGSGTQLSVL.

V and J are TRBV9 and TRBJ2-1; 9 bases fit TRBD1. V dropped 3 bases and J dropped 7; count of bases not matched to a gene: 5. The CDR3 extends over 14 amino acids. CDR1 is SGDLS, CDR2 YYNGEE, per germline. The CDR3 DNA sequence: TGTGCCAGCAGCGGTGGGACAGGGAAAAATGAGCAGTTCTTC. Its protein product is CASSGGTGKNEQFF. Drawing the rest from reference TRBV9 and TRBJ2-1, the complete variable domain is DSGVTQTPKHLITATGQRVTLRCSPRSGDLSVYWYQQSLDQGLQFLIQYYNGEERAKGNILERFSAQQFPDLHSELNLSSLELGDSALYFCASSGGTGKNEQFFGPGTRLTVL.

This rearrangement joins TRBV14 to TRBJ2-1, with 7 positions matching TRBD2. The CDR3 length is 19 residues. V lost 0 bases, J lost 4 bases, and 15 bases stayed unmatched. CDR1 is SGHDN, CDR2 FVKESK, per germline. CDR3 in amino acids: CASSQELAKKGRAYNEQFF. The CDR3 DNA is TGTGCCAGCAGCCAAGAATTGGCGAAGAAAGGGAGGGCTTACAATGAGCAGTTCTTC.

This clone was observed a single time. The V gene is TRBV6-1, the J gene TRBJ1-6; D unresolved. This CDR3 comprises 14 residues. Germline V gives CDR1 MNHNS, CDR2 SASEGT. V lost 6 bases, J lost 7 bases, and 13 bases lay in between. The CDR3 protein is CASREEWTNSPLHF. The CDR3 bases are TGTGCCAGCAGGGAGGAGTGGACCAATTCACCCCTCCACTTT.